This is a list of T cell receptor beta chains from one sample in a study of response to subunit inactivated influenza vaccine. TCRdb re-analysed the RT-PCR reads in MiXCR, keeping a single row per CDR3 protein. The sample has roughly 500,000 distinct CDR3 sequences; more than 15% are singletons. This specimen consisted of CD4+ T cells sorted from PBMCs, obtained less than 25 months after vaccination. Receptors were obtained from a man aged 50 to 69 who received an inactivated influenza vaccine. Both conserved end residues are part of each CDR3. Each record gives: CDR3 DNA, CDR3 protein, J gene, clone size, V gene, D gene. D genes are given only for firm matches. Clone size is not always given. Where it is, it says once, few, many or a class for expanded clones.

cdr3_nt: TGTGCCAGCAGTTTAGAACCCGGGAGGACAAACAATGAGCAGTTCTTC
cdr3_aa: CASSLEPGRTNNEQFF
j_call: TRBJ2-1
clone_size: NA
v_call: TRBV12-3/TRBV12-4
d_call: TRBD2

cdr3_nt: TGTGCCAGCAGCTCAAGCGGGCGAAGCTCCTACGAGCAGTACTTC
cdr3_aa: CASSSSGRSSYEQYF
j_call: TRBJ2-7
clone_size: NA
v_call: TRBV7-2
d_call: NA

cdr3_nt: TGTGCCATCAGGCCGGGACAGTCGGGAGTTGAGCAGTTCTTC
cdr3_aa: CAIRPGQSGVEQFF
j_call: TRBJ2-1
clone_size: few
v_call: TRBV10-3
d_call: NA

cdr3_nt: TGTGCCAGCAGTTTACCGGAGAACAGCCGGTTATACTTC
cdr3_aa: CASSLPENSRLYF
j_call: TRBJ2-7
clone_size: many
v_call: TRBV28
d_call: NA

cdr3_nt: TGCAGTGCCACACGCCCCCGTGGACTGATGTACAATGAGCAGTTCTTC
cdr3_aa: CSATRPRGLMYNEQFF
j_call: TRBJ2-1
clone_size: NA
v_call: TRBV20-1
d_call: NA

cdr3_nt: TGTGCCAGCAGTGTGACGATAGGAGAGACCCAGTACTTC
cdr3_aa: CASSVTIGETQYF
j_call: TRBJ2-5
clone_size: NA
v_call: TRBV6-1
d_call: NA

cdr3_nt: TGCAGTGCTACGTGGACTAGCGGGAGAGGAAGCACAGATACGCAGTATTTT
cdr3_aa: CSATWTSGRGSTDTQYF
j_call: TRBJ2-3
clone_size: NA
v_call: TRBV20-1
d_call: TRBD2

cdr3_nt: TGCGCCAGCAGCCAAAACCAGGGGCACGGTATTGAAGCTTTCTTT
cdr3_aa: CASSQNQGHGIEAFF
j_call: TRBJ1-1
clone_size: NA
v_call: TRBV4-1
d_call: NA

cdr3_nt: TGCAGTGCCAGGCGGGGGGGTGGTGGAACTGAAGCTTTCTTT
cdr3_aa: CSARRGGGGTEAFF
j_call: TRBJ1-1
clone_size: NA
v_call: TRBV20-1
d_call: NA

cdr3_nt: TGTGCCAGCAGCCAAAGAAGGACAGGGGGCCGGAATGAGCAGTTCTTC
cdr3_aa: CASSQRRTGGRNEQFF
j_call: TRBJ2-1
clone_size: NA
v_call: TRBV4-2
d_call: TRBD1

cdr3_nt: TGTGCCAGCAGCCAAGACAGATACTTAAAGGAGCAGTACTTC
cdr3_aa: CASSQDRYLKEQYF
j_call: TRBJ2-7
clone_size: NA
v_call: TRBV4-2
d_call: NA

cdr3_nt: TGCGCCAGCAGCTTGGAAGGGGGTGAGCAGTTCTTC
cdr3_aa: CASSLEGGEQFF
j_call: TRBJ2-1
clone_size: NA
v_call: TRBV5-1
d_call: NA

cdr3_nt: TGTGCCAGCAGCCCTGGACTAGCGGGGAGTGGAGAGCAGTACTTC
cdr3_aa: CASSPGLAGSGEQYF
j_call: TRBJ2-7
clone_size: NA
v_call: TRBV7-8
d_call: TRBD2

cdr3_nt: TGTGCCAGCAGCTTCAGACGCCCACAGACAGGGGGGGCGAACACCGGGGAGCTGTTTTTT
cdr3_aa: CASSFRRPQTGGANTGELFF
j_call: TRBJ2-2
clone_size: once
v_call: TRBV5-4
d_call: TRBD1

cdr3_nt: TGTGCCAGCAGTGAAAGGGAAGGGCCCTACGAGCAGTACTTC
cdr3_aa: CASSEREGPYEQYF
j_call: TRBJ2-7
clone_size: NA
v_call: TRBV2
d_call: NA

cdr3_nt: TGTGCCAGCAGAAGGACAGGGAAGAATGAGCAGTTCTTC
cdr3_aa: CASRRTGKNEQFF
j_call: TRBJ2-1
clone_size: NA
v_call: TRBV6-1
d_call: TRBD1

cdr3_nt: TGTGCCAGCAAACCTGCCGGGACTAGCGGCGGGGAGCTGTTTTTT
cdr3_aa: CASKPAGTSGGELFF
j_call: TRBJ2-2
clone_size: many
v_call: TRBV6-1
d_call: TRBD2

cdr3_nt: TGCGCCAGTTCCGACAGGGGGGCCTACGAGCAGTACTTC
cdr3_aa: CASSDRGAYEQYF
j_call: TRBJ2-7
clone_size: NA
v_call: TRBV5-1
d_call: TRBD1

cdr3_nt: TGCGCCAGCAGCTGGGATCGGAAGACCCAGTACTTC
cdr3_aa: CASSWDRKTQYF
j_call: TRBJ2-5
clone_size: NA
v_call: TRBV5-1
d_call: NA

cdr3_nt: TGTGCCAGCAGCCTACTTGAGGTCACCGGGGAGCTGTTTTTT
cdr3_aa: CASSLLEVTGELFF
j_call: TRBJ2-2
clone_size: few
v_call: TRBV28
d_call: NA

cdr3_nt: TGCAGTGCTAGACTTGCCTCTAGGGGGCTACAGTACTTC
cdr3_aa: CSARLASRGLQYF
j_call: TRBJ2-7
clone_size: few
v_call: TRBV20-1
d_call: TRBD1

cdr3_nt: TGCAGCGCCATGGACAGGTCTTACTCTGGGGCCAACGTCCTGACTTTC
cdr3_aa: CSAMDRSYSGANVLTF
j_call: TRBJ2-6
clone_size: few
v_call: TRBV29-1
d_call: TRBD1

cdr3_nt: TGCAGTGCTAAGGGGCGGGAGGGCCGCACAGATACGCAGTATTTT
cdr3_aa: CSAKGREGRTDTQYF
j_call: TRBJ2-3
clone_size: NA
v_call: TRBV20-1
d_call: TRBD2

cdr3_nt: TGTGCCGGCAGCTCTGGAGGGACTTTGACGGGATACGAGCAGTACTTC
cdr3_aa: CAGSSGGTLTGYEQYF
j_call: TRBJ2-7
clone_size: few
v_call: TRBV5-6
d_call: NA

cdr3_nt: TGTGCCAGCTCACCAGGTGGGGACGAGCAGTACTTC
cdr3_aa: CASSPGGDEQYF
j_call: TRBJ2-7
clone_size: NA
v_call: TRBV18
d_call: NA

cdr3_nt: TGTGCCACCTCTGGAGTAGCGGGGGGGTACAATGAGCAGTTCTTC
cdr3_aa: CATSGVAGGYNEQFF
j_call: TRBJ2-1
clone_size: NA
v_call: TRBV7-2
d_call: TRBD2

cdr3_nt: TGCAGTGCTCTGTCCGGGCCAGGGGAAAAACTGTTTTTT
cdr3_aa: CSALSGPGEKLFF
j_call: TRBJ1-4
clone_size: NA
v_call: TRBV20-1
d_call: NA

cdr3_nt: TGTGCCAGCAGTGAAGTGGAAGATAGCAATCAGCCCCAGCATTTT
cdr3_aa: CASSEVEDSNQPQHF
j_call: TRBJ1-5
clone_size: NA
v_call: TRBV2
d_call: NA

cdr3_nt: TGTGCCAGCAGTGAGTTAGGGGCAGGTGAGCAGTTCTTC
cdr3_aa: CASSELGAGEQFF
j_call: TRBJ2-1
clone_size: NA
v_call: TRBV6-4
d_call: NA

cdr3_nt: TGCAGTGCTAGAGTCCACAGGGGCCGCAGGGATACGCAGTATTTT
cdr3_aa: CSARVHRGRRDTQYF
j_call: TRBJ2-3
clone_size: NA
v_call: TRBV20-1
d_call: TRBD1

cdr3_nt: TGTGCCAGCTCTCCTATGGGGGTAACCTGCGAGCAGTACTTC
cdr3_aa: CASSPMGVTCEQYF
j_call: TRBJ2-7
clone_size: NA
v_call: TRBV18
d_call: NA

cdr3_nt: TGTGCCATCAGTGAGTCCGAAGGGAACCACAATGAGCAGTTCTTC
cdr3_aa: CAISESEGNHNEQFF
j_call: TRBJ2-1
clone_size: few
v_call: TRBV10-3
d_call: NA

cdr3_nt: TGTGCCAGCAGCCAAGATGGGGTAGCGGGAGGGCCTTGGGATACGCAGTATTTT
cdr3_aa: CASSQDGVAGGPWDTQYF
j_call: TRBJ2-3
clone_size: few
v_call: TRBV4-2
d_call: TRBD2

cdr3_nt: TGTGCCACCAGTGACCTAGGGGATGATGGCTACACCTTC
cdr3_aa: CATSDLGDDGYTF
j_call: TRBJ1-2
clone_size: few
v_call: TRBV24-1
d_call: NA

cdr3_nt: TGCGCCAGCAGTCCCGCCCGCGGAGCCCGATCCAAGGAGCAGTTCTTC
cdr3_aa: CASSPARGARSKEQFF
j_call: TRBJ2-1
clone_size: NA
v_call: TRBV5-1
d_call: NA

cdr3_nt: TGTGCCATCAGTGCTGGACAGGGGGCACCAGATACGCAGTATTTT
cdr3_aa: CAISAGQGAPDTQYF
j_call: TRBJ2-3
clone_size: NA
v_call: TRBV10-3
d_call: TRBD1

cdr3_nt: TGTGCCAGCTCACCACCGGGGGGAGGCGACGAGCAGTACTTC
cdr3_aa: CASSPPGGGDEQYF
j_call: TRBJ2-7
clone_size: few
v_call: TRBV18
d_call: NA

cdr3_nt: TGCAGTGCGATACAGGGAGCCGACGAGCCCCAGCATTTT
cdr3_aa: CSAIQGADEPQHF
j_call: TRBJ1-5
clone_size: few
v_call: TRBV20-1
d_call: NA

cdr3_nt: TGTGCCAGCAGCTTAGGGTCCGGACCTTCCGATACGCAGTATTTT
cdr3_aa: CASSLGSGPSDTQYF
j_call: TRBJ2-3
clone_size: NA
v_call: TRBV7-7
d_call: NA

cdr3_nt: TGTGCCAGCACTCCCGACGGGACAGGTTCCTACGAGCAGTACTTC
cdr3_aa: CASTPDGTGSYEQYF
j_call: TRBJ2-7
clone_size: few
v_call: TRBV12-3/TRBV12-4
d_call: TRBD1

cdr3_nt: TGTGCCAGCACTACTTCCCGAGACGGATGGGGTAATTCACCCCTCCACTTT
cdr3_aa: CASTTSRDGWGNSPLHF
j_call: TRBJ1-6
clone_size: many
v_call: TRBV6-2/TRBV6-3
d_call: NA

cdr3_nt: TGCGCCAGCAGCCAAGATCGGGGGGATCGGAGTAATTCACCCCTCCACTTT
cdr3_aa: CASSQDRGDRSNSPLHF
j_call: TRBJ1-6
clone_size: many
v_call: TRBV4-3
d_call: NA

cdr3_nt: TGCAGTGCTAGAGCCGGGACCGCGAACACTGAAGCTTTCTTT
cdr3_aa: CSARAGTANTEAFF
j_call: TRBJ1-1
clone_size: NA
v_call: TRBV20-1
d_call: NA

cdr3_nt: TGCAGTGCTAGAGCGGTGGTCTCAGGGGGACATACCGCAGATACGCAGTATTTT
cdr3_aa: CSARAVVSGGHTADTQYF
j_call: TRBJ2-3
clone_size: NA
v_call: TRBV20-1
d_call: TRBD1

cdr3_nt: TGCGCCAGCAGCTACCGGGACTTCTACGAGCAGTACTTC
cdr3_aa: CASSYRDFYEQYF
j_call: TRBJ2-7
clone_size: NA
v_call: TRBV5-1
d_call: NA

cdr3_nt: TGCAGCGTTGACCGAAACACTGAAGCTTTCTTT
cdr3_aa: CSVDRNTEAFF
j_call: TRBJ1-1
clone_size: NA
v_call: TRBV29-1
d_call: NA

cdr3_nt: TGTGCCAGCAACTACAGGGTCAATGAGCAGTTCTTC
cdr3_aa: CASNYRVNEQFF
j_call: TRBJ2-1
clone_size: few
v_call: TRBV5-5
d_call: NA

cdr3_nt: TGCAGTGCTCCCACAGGGGGCCTGAATTCACCCCTCCACTTT
cdr3_aa: CSAPTGGLNSPLHF
j_call: TRBJ1-6
clone_size: few
v_call: TRBV20-1
d_call: TRBD1

cdr3_nt: TGTGCCAGCAGCTTAAGGCTAGCGGGAAAGGGCTACGAGCAGTACTTC
cdr3_aa: CASSLRLAGKGYEQYF
j_call: TRBJ2-7
clone_size: many
v_call: TRBV7-2
d_call: TRBD2

cdr3_nt: TGTGCCAGCAGTTTAGGCCGACTAGCGGGAGGTTGGGATGAGCAGTTCTTC
cdr3_aa: CASSLGRLAGGWDEQFF
j_call: TRBJ2-1
clone_size: NA
v_call: TRBV12-3/TRBV12-4
d_call: TRBD2